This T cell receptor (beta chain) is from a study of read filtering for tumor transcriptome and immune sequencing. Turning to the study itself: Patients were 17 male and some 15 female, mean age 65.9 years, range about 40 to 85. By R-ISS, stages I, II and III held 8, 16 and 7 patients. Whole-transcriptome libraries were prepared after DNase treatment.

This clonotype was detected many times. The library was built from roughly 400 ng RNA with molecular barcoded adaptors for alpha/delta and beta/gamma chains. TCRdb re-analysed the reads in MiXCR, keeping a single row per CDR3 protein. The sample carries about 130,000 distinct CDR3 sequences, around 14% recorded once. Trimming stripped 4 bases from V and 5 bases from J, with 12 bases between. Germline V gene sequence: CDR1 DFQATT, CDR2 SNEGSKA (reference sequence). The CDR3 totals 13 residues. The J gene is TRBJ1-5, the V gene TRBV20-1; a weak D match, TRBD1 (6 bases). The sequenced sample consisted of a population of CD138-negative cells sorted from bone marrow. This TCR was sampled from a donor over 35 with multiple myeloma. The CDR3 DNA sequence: TGCAGTGCTACAGGGGCGCAGGATCAGCCCCAGCATTTT. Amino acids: CSATGAQDQPQHF.